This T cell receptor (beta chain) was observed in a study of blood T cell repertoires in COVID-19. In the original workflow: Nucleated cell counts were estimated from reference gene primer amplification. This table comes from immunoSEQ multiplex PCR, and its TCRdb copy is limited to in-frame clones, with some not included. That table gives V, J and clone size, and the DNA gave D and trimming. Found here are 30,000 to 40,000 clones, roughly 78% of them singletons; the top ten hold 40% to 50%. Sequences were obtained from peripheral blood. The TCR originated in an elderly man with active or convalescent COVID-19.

CDR3 amino acids: CASSTGVQETQYF. The CDR3 coding sequence is TGCGCCAGCAGTACAGGGGTCCAAGAGACCCAGTACTTC. V and J are TRBV5-1 and TRBJ2-5, with TRBD1 identical over 7 bases. This CDR3 comprises 13 residues. V gave up 5 bases and J gave up 1 base; unmatched junction bases: 2. The germline V gene has CDR1 SGHRS and CDR2 YFSETQ.